These 30 T cell receptor beta chains were sequenced from one sample in a study of blood T cell repertoires in COVID-19. The assay was immunoSEQ multiplex PCR, and TCRdb's table has in-frame clones only and misses some. The sample consists of some 89,000 clones, 90% of them appearing once. Source material: peripheral blood. These receptors all come from a man aged 60 to 69 with acute or convalescent COVID-19.

A note on this clone: The identical CDR3 is also encoded by other nucleotide sequences in the sample. The V and J genes are TRBV11-3 and TRBJ2-3; D remains ambiguous. The CDR3 length is 14 residues. Germline CDR1 SGHNT, CDR2 YENEEA. The V gene lost 1 base and the J gene lost 0 bases, with 5 bases spanning the gap. CDR3 residues: CASSLGGSTDTQYF. CDR3 in DNA: TGTGCCAGCAGCTTAGGCGGCAGCACAGATACGCAGTATTTT.

The chain joins TRBV6-4 to TRBJ2-4; TRBD1 matches at 8 bases. The CDR3 consists of 15 residues. With V trimmed by 0 bases and J by 3 bases, 1 base remained unmatched. CDR1 MRHNA and CDR2 SNTAGT come from the germline V gene. In nucleotides, the CDR3 is TGTGCCAGCAGTGACTCCGGGACAGGCAAAAACATTCAGTACTTC. It translates to CASSDSGTGKNIQYF.

The rearrangement links TRBV7-2 to TRBJ2-3; 11 nucleotides agree with TRBD2. The CDR3 has 15 amino acids. With 4 bases clipped from V and 6 bases from J, the junction kept 6 bases outside the gene matches. Germline V lookup: CDR1 SGHTA, CDR2 FQGNSA. The CDR3 here is CASSSHSGGVDTQYF. The CDR3 bases are TGTGCCAGCAGCTCGCATAGCGGGGGGGTCGATACGCAGTATTTT.

The V and J genes are TRBV7-6 and TRBJ1-2; 7 nucleotides match TRBD1. This CDR3 comprises 14 residues. The V segment lost 5 bases and the J segment 8 bases; nucleotides outside the gene matches: 11. Germline V lookup: CDR1 SGHVS, CDR2 FNYEAQ. The CDR3: CASSLQGGREGYTF. The CDR3 DNA is TGTGCCAGCAGCCTCCAGGGGGGTCGGGAAGGCTACACCTTC.

The rearrangement links TRBV6-5 to TRBJ1-3; 8 positions match TRBD1. CDR3 length equals 15 residues. Germline assignment: CDR1 MNHEY and CDR2 SVGAGI. The junction had 3 bases not matched to a gene; V was cut back by 5 bases and J by 0 bases. Here the CDR3 reads CASSRTGGSGNTIYF. CDR3 DNA: TGTGCCAGCAGTCGCACAGGGGGCTCTGGAAACACCATATATTTT.

The CDR3 sequence is CASSQEGEASSYNEQFF. For the CDR3, the DNA is TGCGCCAGCAGCCAAGAGGGAGAGGCGAGCTCCTACAATGAGCAGTTCTTC. The genes are TRBV4-1 and TRBJ2-1; possible D gene TRBD2, 5 bases. The CDR3 covers 17 residues. Per germline, CDR1 MGHRA and CDR2 YSYEKL. V was shortened by 0 bases and J by 0 bases, with 12 bases between the two germline ends.

The chain carries TRBV19 and TRBJ1-6, with 8 bases aligning to TRBD1. The CDR3 has 17 residues. V was clipped by 2 bases and J by 0 bases; unmatched bases: 3. The V gene's germline CDR1 is LNHDA and CDR2 SQIVND (reference sequence). The CDR3 DNA reads as TGTGCCAGTAGTATACGACAGGGGAGCTCCTATAATTCACCCCTCCACTTT. Translating gives CASSIRQGSSYNSPLHF.

This clone occurred once. V usage is TRBV7-9 and J usage is TRBJ1-4, with 7 bases lining up with TRBD1. The V gene's germline CDR1 is SEHNR and CDR2 FQNEAQ (reference sequence). This CDR3 is built from 15 residues. J gave up 7 bases and V 7 bases, and 12 bases lay outside the gene matches. The CDR3 reads CASNAAGGSGEKLFF. CDR3 nucleotide sequence: TGTGCCAGCAACGCTGCAGGGGGTTCGGGTGAAAAACTGTTTTTT.

V gene TRBV7-8 combines with J gene TRBJ1-3, with D perhaps matching TRBD1 (5 bases). The CDR3 runs to 16 residues. The ends were cut back, 0 bases at V and 0 bases at J, with 9 bases in the middle. Germline V gene lookup returns CDR1 SGHVS and CDR2 FQNEAQ. The CDR3 DNA reads TGTGCCAGCAGCTTAGCGCAAAGGGGCTCTGGAAACACCATATATTTT. Translating gives CASSLAQRGSGNTIYF.

A remark on this clone: One junction end disagrees with the germline gene, perhaps due to a read error. This chain links TRBV7-9 with TRBJ2-5, with 11 bases that match TRBD2. CDR3 length: 19 amino acids. From germline, CDR1 is SEHNR and CDR2 FQNEAQ (reference sequence). CDR3 DNA: TGTGCCAGCCGCTTAGGGGTAGCGGGGGGGCCGACCATAAACGAGACCCAGTACTTC. This sequence encodes CASRLGVAGGPTINETQYF.

The J gene is TRBJ2-5, the V gene TRBV30, with a weak D call TRBD2 (5 bases). Trimming removed 2 bases from V and 4 bases from J, with 14 bases in between. Germline loops: CDR1 GTSNPN, CDR2 SVGIG (reference sequence). CDR3 size: 14 residues. CDR3 nucleotide sequence: TGTGCCTGGAGTCCCACCGGGATAGCAGAGACCCAGTACTTC. It specifies CAWSPTGIAETQYF.

The rearrangement joins TRBV7-8 to TRBJ2-1, with 10 bases identical to TRBD1. This CDR3 comprises 16 residues. Germline V CDR1 and CDR2: SGHVS, FQNEAQ. Trimming took 4 bases from V and 6 from J; bases not matched to a gene: 9. Written as DNA, the CDR3 is TGTGCCAGCAGCTATTTGAGGACAGGGGGTTTCAATGAGCAGTTCTTC. Protein product: CASSYLRTGGFNEQFF.

V gene TRBV6-1 combines with J gene TRBJ2-7; D is possibly TRBD2 (7 bases). This CDR3 has 15 residues. Germline V gene lookup returns CDR1 MNHNS and CDR2 SASEGT. Trimming took 0 bases from V and 4 from J, leaving 13 bases between them. CDR3 bases: TGTGCCAGCAGTGAAGCGATGGGGGGGCTTTACGAGCAGTACGTC. This codes for CASSEAMGGLYEQYV.

This chain joins TRBV5-8 and TRBJ2-1; D may be TRBD2 (5 bases). V lost 4 bases, J lost 6 bases, and 17 bases lay in between. Germline CDR1 and CDR2: SGHTS and YDEGEE. The CDR3 covers 15 residues. This CDR3 is CASSPEGLGGNEQFF. CDR3 sequence (DNA): TGTGCCAGCAGCCCGGAAGGCCTAGGAGGCAATGAGCAGTTCTTC.

This clone came up a few times. The chain uses TRBV5-1 and TRBJ1-2, with 9 bases identical to TRBD1. The V segment lost 2 bases and the J segment 3 bases; nucleotides outside the gene matches: 5. CDR1 SGHRS and CDR2 YFSETQ come from the germline V gene. CDR3 length: 15 amino acids. CDR3 coding DNA: TGCGCCAGCAGCTTCGGACAGGGGACGGACTATGGCTACACCTTC. Protein: CASSFGQGTDYGYTF. The whole variable domain, filled in from reference TRBV5-1 and TRBJ1-2, reads KAGVTQTPRYLIKTRGQQVTLSCSPISGHRSVSWYQQTPGQGLQFLFEYFSETQRNKGNFPGRFSGRQFSNSRSEMNVSTLELGDSALYLCASSFGQGTDYGYTFGSGTRLTVV.

This clone was recorded once. This rearrangement joins TRBV6-1 to TRBJ1-5, with a weak D call TRBD1 (5 bases). Germline lookup yields CDR1 MNHNS and CDR2 SASEGT. The CDR3 totals 15 residues. The V gene lost 2 bases and the J gene lost 2 bases, with 10 bases spanning the gap. The CDR3 nucleotides are TGTGCCAGCAGTGAACGTCTAGGGGGCAATCAGCCCCAGCATTTT. Amino acid sequence: CASSERLGGNQPQHF.

The chain combines TRBV7-9 with TRBJ1-4; D ambiguous. Per germline, CDR1 SEHNR and CDR2 FQNEAQ (reference sequence). The CDR3 covers 11 residues. With 5 bases removed from V and 8 bases from J, the gap between germline ends came to 6 bases. The CDR3 coding sequence is TGTGCCAGCAGCATCAGGGAAAAACTGTTTTTT. It translates to CASSIREKLFF.

The chain joins TRBV2 to TRBJ1-1; tentatively, D is TRBD1 (6 bases). Trimming shortened V by 5 bases and J by 6 bases, and 19 bases separated the two germline ends. This CDR3 is 15 amino acids long. CDR1 SNHLY and CDR2 FYNNEI come from the germline V gene. The CDR3 reads CASSPSLGARAEAFF. The CDR3 DNA sequence: TGTGCCAGCAGTCCCTCCTTGGGGGCTCGCGCTGAAGCTTTCTTT.

This clone was detected only once. The chain recombines TRBV3-1 (or the pseudogene TRBV3-2) with TRBJ2-1; tentatively, D is TRBD2 (6 bases). CDR3 length: 15 residues. Trimming removed 4 bases at V and 6 bases at J, with 16 bases between. Germline CDR1 LGHDT, CDR2 YNNKEL (reference sequence). The CDR3 DNA is TGTGCCAGCAGCCTCCGGGGGTCCCCTCGCAATGAGCAGTTCTTC. Protein sequence: CASSLRGSPRNEQFF.

The V call is TRBV6-5, the J call TRBJ1-1, with 9 bases lining up with TRBD1. The CDR3 contains 15 residues. Germline V gene sequence: CDR1 MNHEY, CDR2 SVGAGI. Trimming removed 2 bases from V and 6 bases from J; junction bases left unmatched: 7. The CDR3 reads CASSYRRDRASEAFF. CDR3 coding DNA: TGTGCCAGCAGTTACCGTCGGGACAGGGCGTCTGAAGCTTTCTTT.

This chain joins TRBV7-6 and TRBJ1-6; D possibly corresponds to TRBD1 (6 bases). Germline V gene data show CDR1 as SGHVS and CDR2 as FNYEAQ. The CDR3 runs to 14 residues. V lost 4 bases to trimming and J lost 13 bases, with 17 bases between them. The CDR3 sequence is CASSSSRQAGPLHF. CDR3 nucleotide sequence: TGTGCCAGCAGCTCCTCAAGACAGGCGGGCCCCCTCCACTTT.

The chain combines TRBV11-2 with TRBJ2-3; the match to TRBD2 covers 7 bases. Unmatched junction bases numbered 5, after V lost 1 base and J lost 4 bases. Germline CDR1 SGHAT, CDR2 FQNNGV. This CDR3 is built from 15 residues. CDR3 DNA sequence: TGTGCCAGCAGCTTAGGTCAGGGAGGGGCAGATACGCAGTATTTT. It encodes CASSLGQGGADTQYF.

This clone was observed a handful of times. The chain is built from TRBV29-1 and TRBJ1-1; TRBD1 matches 7 bases. J lost 8 bases, V lost 7 bases, and 7 bases had no gene match. Germline CDR1 SQVTM, CDR2 ANQGSEA. The CDR3 consists of 11 residues. CDR3 in amino acids: CSAQDRREAFF. The CDR3 bases are TGCAGCGCCCAGGACAGGCGAGAAGCTTTCTTT.

This clone is a singleton in its sample. V and J are TRBV5-1 and TRBJ1-3, with 8 nucleotides matching TRBD1. Germline CDR1 and CDR2: SGHRS and YFSETQ. The V segment lost 0 bases and the J segment 2 bases; nucleotides outside the gene matches: 1. CDR3 length: 15 amino acids. CDR3 loop: CASSLVQGAGNTIYF. CDR3 sequence (DNA): TGCGCCAGCAGCTTGGTACAGGGGGCTGGAAACACCATATATTTT. The full variable domain, completed using reference TRBV5-1 and TRBJ1-3, is KAGVTQTPRYLIKTRGQQVTLSCSPISGHRSVSWYQQTPGQGLQFLFEYFSETQRNKGNFPGRFSGRQFSNSRSEMNVSTLELGDSALYLCASSLVQGAGNTIYFGEGSWLTVV.

The V and J genes are TRBV30 and TRBJ1-5; D is ambiguous. The CDR3 loop spans 13 amino acids. Between the trimmed V and J ends, which lost 2 bases and 5 bases, there was a span of 10 bases. Germline lookup yields CDR1 GTSNPN and CDR2 SVGIG (reference sequence). The DNA of the CDR3 is TGTGCCTGGAGTCCAGAAAGATATCAGCCCCAGCATTTT. Protein sequence: CAWSPERYQPQHF.

The chain employs TRBV6-5 and TRBJ1-1, with TRBD1 as a possible D gene (6 bases). The V gene lost 6 bases and the J gene lost 0 bases, with 14 bases spanning the gap. Germline CDR1 is MNHEY and CDR2 is SVGAGI. There are 15 residues in the CDR3. The CDR3 DNA reads TGTGCCAGCAGCATTCGGACAGCCATGAACACTGAAGCTTTCTTT. Protein: CASSIRTAMNTEAFF.

The V gene is TRBV5-1, the J gene TRBJ1-1, with TRBD1 identical over 7 bases. Germline trimming cut 4 bases from V and 7 bases from J; bases unmatched to any gene: 4. This CDR3 spans 12 amino acids. Germline CDR1 reads SGHRS; CDR2 reads YFSETQ. This CDR3 reads CASSPGTDEAFF. The CDR3 region has the DNA TGCGCCAGCAGCCCCGGGACAGATGAAGCTTTCTTT.

The chain combines TRBV6-5 with TRBJ2-7; the match to TRBD2 covers 11 bases. The CDR3 spans 16 residues. After removal of 2 bases from V and 1 base from J, the junction contained 4 bases not matched to a gene. Germline CDR1 and CDR2: MNHEY and SVGAGI. CDR3 protein: CASSYTLAGGSYEQYF. CDR3 nucleotide sequence: TGTGCCAGCAGTTACACTCTAGCGGGGGGATCCTACGAGCAGTACTTC.

This sequence joins TRBV2 and TRBJ1-2; unclear D gene. V dropped 3 bases and J dropped 7 bases, with 9 bases sitting between them. Germline-derived CDR1 and CDR2 are SNHLY and FYNNEI. The CDR3 totals 12 residues. The CDR3 loop is CASSETPVGYTF. As DNA, the CDR3 is TGTGCCAGCAGTGAGACACCGGTTGGCTACACCTTC.

The J gene is TRBJ1-2, the V gene TRBV18; unclear D gene. This CDR3 is 15 amino acids long. CDR1 is KGHSH and CDR2 is LQKENI in the germline V gene. V lost 2 bases, J lost 2 bases, and 12 bases lay in between. The CDR3 region is CASSPSAGSNYGYTF. CDR3 in DNA: TGTGCCAGCTCACCATCGGCAGGATCGAACTATGGCTACACCTTC.